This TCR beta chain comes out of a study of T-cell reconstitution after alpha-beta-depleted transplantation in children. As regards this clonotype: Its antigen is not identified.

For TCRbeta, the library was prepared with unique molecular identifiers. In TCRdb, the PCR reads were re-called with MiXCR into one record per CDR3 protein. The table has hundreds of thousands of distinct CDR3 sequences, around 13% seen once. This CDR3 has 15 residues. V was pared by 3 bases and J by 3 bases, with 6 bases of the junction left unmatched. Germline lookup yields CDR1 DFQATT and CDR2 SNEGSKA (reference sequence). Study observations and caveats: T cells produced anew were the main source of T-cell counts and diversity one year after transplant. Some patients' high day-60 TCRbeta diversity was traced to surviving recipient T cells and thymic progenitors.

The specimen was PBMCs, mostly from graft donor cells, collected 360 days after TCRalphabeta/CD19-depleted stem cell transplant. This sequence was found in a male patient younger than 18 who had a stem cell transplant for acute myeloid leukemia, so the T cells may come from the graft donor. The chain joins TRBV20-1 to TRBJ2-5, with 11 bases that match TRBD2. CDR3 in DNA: TGCAGTGCTAGGGAACTAGCGGGAGTCGAAGAGACCCAGTACTTC. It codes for CSARELAGVEETQYF.